What follows are 8 T cell receptor beta chains derived from one specimen sequenced in a study of blood T cells in healthy people across ages. A sample-barcoded 5' primer and a J-beta primer mix were used in a second PCR of roughly 7 to 11 cycles. From the 5' RACE reads, TCRdb called clonotypes with MiXCR, one entry per CDR3 protein. The sample gives about 970,000 distinct CDR3 sequences, around 54% of which show up once; 20% to 25% is in the top ten. The sample taken for sequencing was blood. Every receptor here comes from a woman between 55 and 75 years old in good health.

This clonotype appeared a single time. The chain recombines TRBV20-1 with TRBJ2-3; TRBD2 might be the D (6 bases). CDR3 length: 14 amino acids. CDR1 is DFQATT, CDR2 SNEGSKA, per germline (reference sequence). The V gene lost 5 bases and the J gene lost 0 bases, with 12 bases spanning the gap. The CDR3 loop is CSALSGSSTDTQYF. As DNA, the CDR3 is TGCAGTGCTCTATCCGGGAGTAGCACAGATACGCAGTATTTT.

CDR3 loop: CASSFQASGYNEQFF. The CDR3 nucleotides read TGTGCCAGCAGTTTCCAGGCTAGCGGTTACAATGAGCAGTTCTTC. This chain joins TRBV12-3 or TRBV12-4 and TRBJ2-1, with 7 positions matching TRBD2. The CDR3 totals 15 residues. V was pared by 3 bases and J by 4 bases, with 6 bases of the junction left unmatched.

This chain connects TRBV28 to TRBJ2-5; 12 nucleotides align to TRBD1. The J call may be mistaken, given a closer DNA end match to TRBJ2-7. This CDR3 spans 14 amino acids. CDR1 is MDHEN, CDR2 SYDVKM, per germline. The CDR3 spells CASRQGQGAYEQYF. The CDR3 region has the DNA TGTGCCAGCAGGCAGGGACAGGGGGCGTACGAGCAGTACTTC.

The chain uses TRBV5-1 and TRBJ2-5, with 10 bases identical to TRBD1. Trimming took 5 bases from V and 10 from J; bases not matched to a gene: 14. The CDR3 is made up of 15 amino acids. Per germline, CDR1 SGHRS and CDR2 YFSETQ. CDR3 nucleotides: TGCGCCAGCAGACCCTCGGGACAGGGGCTGTTTGACCAGTACTTC. Translating gives CASRPSGQGLFDQYF.

The gene calls are TRBV12-3 or TRBV12-4 and TRBJ2-7, with 10 bases that match TRBD2. V dropped 6 bases and J dropped 2; count of bases not matched to a gene: 7. CDR3 length: 15 residues. CDR3 nucleotide sequence: TGTGCCAGCAGCCAAACTAGCGGGAAGGCCTACGAGCAGTACTTC. It specifies CASSQTSGKAYEQYF.

This chain joins TRBV11-1 and TRBJ2-7, with TRBD1 matching 7 bases. The junction had 11 bases not matched to a gene; V was cut back by 6 bases and J by 6 bases. Looked up from germline, CDR1 is SGHAT and CDR2 is FQDESV (reference sequence). The CDR3 sequence is 14 residues long. CDR3 sequence (DNA): TGTGCCAGCAGGGACCCATACAGGGGCCCCGAGCAGTACTTC. It codes for CASRDPYRGPEQYF.

The rearrangement joins TRBV3-1 to TRBJ1-5, with D unclear. The CDR3 runs to 13 residues. Germline V gene sequence: CDR1 LGHDT, CDR2 YNNKEL (reference sequence). Trimming removed 2 bases from V and 6 bases from J, with 8 bases in between. The CDR3 sequence: CASSQKGGQPQHF. The DNA of the CDR3 is TGTGCCAGCAGCCAAAAAGGAGGTCAGCCCCAGCATTTT.

This clonotype was observed a single time. Compared with germline, one end of the junction differs, possibly owing to a read error. The chain combines TRBV3-1 with TRBJ2-7; possible D gene TRBD2, 6 bases. The DNA matches TRBJ2-5 better at its end, which makes the J call doubtful. The CDR3 contains 16 residues. CDR1 is LGHDT, CDR2 YNNKEL, per germline (reference sequence). CDR3 amino acids: CAGSRGDRALQETQYF. The CDR3 DNA follows: TGTGCCGGCAGCCGCGGGGACCGAGCTCTCCAAGAGACCCAGTACTTC.